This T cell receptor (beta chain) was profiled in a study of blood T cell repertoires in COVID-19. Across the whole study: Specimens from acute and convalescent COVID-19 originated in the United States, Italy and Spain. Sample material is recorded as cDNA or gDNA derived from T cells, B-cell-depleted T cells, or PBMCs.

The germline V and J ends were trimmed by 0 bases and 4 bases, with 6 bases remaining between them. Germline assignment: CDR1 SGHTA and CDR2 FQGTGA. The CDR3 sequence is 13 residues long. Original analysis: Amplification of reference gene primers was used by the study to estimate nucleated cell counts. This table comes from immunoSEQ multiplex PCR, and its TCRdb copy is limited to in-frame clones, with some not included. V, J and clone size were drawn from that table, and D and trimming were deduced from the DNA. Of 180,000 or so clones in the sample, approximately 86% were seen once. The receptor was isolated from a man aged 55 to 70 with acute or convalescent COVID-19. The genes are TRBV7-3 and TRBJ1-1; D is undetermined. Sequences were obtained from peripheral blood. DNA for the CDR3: TGTGCCAGCAGCTTAACAACCGGCACTGAAGCTTTCTTT. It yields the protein CASSLTTGTEAFF.